One sample yielded the 19 T cell receptor beta chains listed below, sequenced in a study of T cell responses to AZD1222 COVID-19 vaccine. Here immunoSEQ multiplex PCR was the method, and the copy in TCRdb shows in-frame clones only, minus some. The sample carries about 79,000 clones, approximately 80% recorded once. Sequencing was performed on peripheral blood, taken on day 0 of AZD1222 vaccination. The receptors shown here come from an adult in good health.

This clone was picked up one time. V and J are TRBV28 and TRBJ2-7, with D perhaps TRBD2 (6 bases). V dropped 2 bases and J dropped 5 bases, with 13 bases sitting between them. CDR1 and CDR2 from the germline V gene are MDHEN and SYDVKM. The CDR3 length is 14 residues. For the CDR3, the DNA is TGTGCCAGCAGTTTAGGGCCGCCGGGAGACGAGCAGTACTTC. Translated: CASSLGPPGDEQYF.

The chain employs TRBV2 and TRBJ2-1, with 7 nucleotides matching TRBD2. Looked up from germline, CDR1 is SNHLY and CDR2 is FYNNEI. The CDR3 extends over 13 amino acids. J gave up 6 bases and V 8 bases, and 7 bases lay outside the gene matches. CDR3 sequence (DNA): TGTGCCAGCCAGCGGGACCGGGGCAATGAGCAGTTCTTC. This codes for CASQRDRGNEQFF.

V and J are TRBV9 and TRBJ1-5; no clear D gene. From germline, CDR1 is SGDLS and CDR2 YYNGEE. Trimming took 4 bases from V and 8 from J, leaving 13 bases between them. The length of the CDR3 is 13 residues. The CDR3 is CASSTRQGEPQHF. CDR3 nucleotides: TGTGCCAGCAGCACCCGCCAAGGTGAGCCCCAGCATTTT.

The V call is TRBV29-1, the J call TRBJ2-7, with 7 bases fitting TRBD2. The V and J ends lost 5 bases and 4 bases, in that order; junction bases with no gene match: 11. This CDR3 is built from 14 residues. The germline V gene has CDR1 SQVTM and CDR2 ANQGSEA. In DNA form, the CDR3 reads TGCAGCGTTATCACGCCCCCCGGGGGGTACGAGCAGTACTTC. Translation gives CSVITPPGGYEQYF.

This clone turned up a few times. This sequence joins TRBV5-4 and TRBJ2-2; D unresolved. Trimming pared 5 bases from V and 6 bases from J, leaving 17 bases between. This CDR3 is 15 amino acids long. CDR1 and CDR2 from the germline V gene are SGHNT and YYREEE (reference sequence). Here the CDR3 DNA reads TGTGCCAGCAGTCTGGGTACAATCGACGCCGGGGAGCTGTTTTTT. Translated: CASSLGTIDAGELFF.

The V call is TRBV4-1, the J call TRBJ2-1; 7 bases are shared with TRBD2. Unmatched junction bases numbered 15, after V lost 10 bases and J lost 0 bases. The CDR3 sequence is 17 residues long. The germline V gene has CDR1 MGHRA and CDR2 YSYEKL. The DNA of the CDR3 is TGCGCCACCCAGTCGGTTAGCGGGCGGAGCTCCTACAATGAGCAGTTCTTC. Amino acids: CATQSVSGRSSYNEQFF.

The rearrangement links TRBV19 to TRBJ1-5; D is uncertain. Trimming removed 5 bases from V and 4 bases from J, with 9 bases in between. Germline values: CDR1 LNHDA, CDR2 SQIVND (reference sequence). This CDR3 is built from 13 residues. For the CDR3, the DNA is TGTGCCAGTAGTCAGACGGTGAATCAGCCCCAGCATTTT. Protein sequence: CASSQTVNQPQHF.

The J gene is TRBJ1-2, the V gene TRBV7-8; the match to TRBD1 covers 9 bases. CDR1 is SGHVS, CDR2 FQNEAQ, per germline. Trimming at V came to 4 bases and at J to 4 bases, leaving 7 bases not matched to a gene. The CDR3 covers 15 residues. This chain's CDR3 is CASSYITGGGYGYTF. The CDR3 coding sequence is TGTGCCAGCAGCTATATTACAGGGGGCGGCTATGGCTACACCTTC.

The V and J genes are TRBV27 and TRBJ2-7, with TRBD2 as a possible D gene (5 bases). Deletions cut 5 bases from V and 4 bases from J, with 15 bases between. This CDR3 has 14 amino acids. Looked up from germline, CDR1 is MNHEY and CDR2 is SMNVEV (reference sequence). CDR3 sequence (DNA): TGTGCCAGCAGTCGCATTGGGGAGTGGTACGAGCAGTACTTC. It yields the protein CASSRIGEWYEQYF.

The rearrangement uses TRBV19 and TRBJ2-2; D perhaps matches TRBD2 (6 bases). V was pared by 10 bases and J by 2 bases, with 14 bases between. The germline CDR1 and CDR2 sequences are LNHDA and SQIVND (reference sequence). The CDR3 runs to 14 residues. The CDR3 loop is CATSGLPNTGELFF. CDR3 nucleotides: TGTGCCACCAGCGGACTACCAAACACCGGGGAGCTGTTTTTT.

The chain combines TRBV24-1 with TRBJ1-3; TRBD1 is a possible D gene (6 bases). V lost 5 bases, J lost 4 bases, and 8 bases lay in between. From germline, CDR1 is KGHDR and CDR2 SFDVKD. This CDR3 spans 13 amino acids. CDR3 nucleotide sequence: TGTGCCACCAGTGGAGACAGGGGAAACACCATATATTTT. Its protein is CATSGDRGNTIYF.

The rearrangement uses TRBV11-2 and TRBJ2-1; 12 bases align to TRBD2. V was clipped by 1 base and J by 6 bases; unmatched bases: 7. CDR3 length: 17 amino acids. The V gene's germline CDR1 is SGHAT and CDR2 FQNNGV. The CDR3, as DNA: TGTGCCAGCAGCTTAGGTCTTTCTAGCGGGAGGGCCAATGAGCAGTTCTTC. Protein: CASSLGLSSGRANEQFF.

This rearrangement joins TRBV6-5 to TRBJ2-5; 8 bases map to TRBD1. Germline CDR1 MNHEY, CDR2 SVGAGI. With V trimmed by 10 bases and J by 5 bases, 3 bases remained unmatched. The CDR3 has 11 amino acids. The CDR3 nucleotides are TGTGCCACAGGGGGCGTGGAGACCCAGTACTTC. Protein product: CATGGVETQYF.

The chain carries TRBV9 and TRBJ2-6, with unresolved D. Trimming left V 2 bases short and J 0 bases short, with 9 bases between. The CDR3 length is 16 residues. Germline V lookup: CDR1 SGDLS, CDR2 YYNGEE. As DNA, the CDR3 is TGTGCCAGCAGCGTTGGTGGGAACTCTGGGGCCAACGTCCTGACTTTC. Translating it yields CASSVGGNSGANVLTF.

The J gene is TRBJ1-5, the V gene TRBV28, with D perhaps matching TRBD1 (5 bases). The V end lost 4 bases, the J end lost 6 bases, and 7 bases lay between the germline ends. The CDR3 totals 12 residues. Germline lookup yields CDR1 MDHEN and CDR2 SYDVKM. The CDR3 DNA reads as TGTGCCAGCAGTTCAGGGTTTCAGCCCCAGCATTTT. It is translated as CASSSGFQPQHF.

This chain joins TRBV7-2 and TRBJ2-7, with D uncertain. V was trimmed by 5 bases and J by 4 bases, leaving 9 bases between them. The CDR3 contains 12 residues. Germline assignment: CDR1 SGHTA and CDR2 FQGNSA. CDR3 loop: CASSPSPYEQYF. CDR3 coding DNA: TGTGCCAGCAGCCCCTCTCCTTACGAGCAGTACTTC.

V is TRBV19 and J is TRBJ1-4; D unresolved. The CDR3 loop spans 14 amino acids. Germline V CDR1 and CDR2: LNHDA, SQIVND (reference sequence). With 4 bases removed from V and 1 base from J, the gap between germline ends came to 7 bases. The CDR3: CASSRAGTNEKLFF. The CDR3 DNA sequence: TGTGCCAGTAGTAGGGCAGGAACTAATGAAAAACTGTTTTTT.

This clone turned up a few times. This chain links TRBV30 with TRBJ2-2; perhaps TRBD2 as D (6 bases). The CDR3 contains 15 residues. Trimming removed 3 bases from V and 0 bases from J, with 11 bases in between. CDR1 and CDR2 (germline): GTSNPN, SVGIG (reference sequence). CDR3 DNA: TGTGCCTGGAGGTCGGTAGCGGCGAACACCGGGGAGCTGTTTTTT. Amino acid sequence: CAWRSVAANTGELFF.

This chain links TRBV27 with TRBJ1-2, with 9 bases aligning to TRBD1. The CDR3 runs 14 residues. After removal of 3 bases from V and 3 bases from J, the junction contained 2 bases not matched to a gene. Germline V gene lookup returns CDR1 MNHEY and CDR2 SMNVEV (reference sequence). The CDR3 sequence is CASSLGQGYYGYTF. The CDR3 DNA is TGTGCCAGCAGTTTGGGACAGGGATACTATGGCTACACCTTC.